This TCR beta chain was profiled in a study of PD-1 blockade in classical Hodgkin lymphoma. Study-wide findings and caveats: Newly diagnosed patients had diversity similar to the baseline diversity of complete responders. By C4D1, CD4+ diversity increased significantly, especially in complete responders. Newly diagnosed patients reportedly trailed healthy donors in baseline TCR diversity.

Turning to this clone: The target antigen is unknown.

TCRdb's copy holds only in-frame clones and misses some; the assay was immunoSEQ multiplex PCR. The repertoire holds 50,000 to 65,000 clones, more than 75% seen once, with around 5.4% in the top ten. Every one of the patients relapsed after autologous stem cell transplantation (brentuximab vedotin exposure was variable). Each best response was a complete response, a partial response or progressive disease. The source of this sequence is a human donor with classical Hodgkin lymphoma. Sequences were derived from peripheral blood mononuclear cells (PBMCs), sampled before the second cycle of nivolumab.

Here the CDR3 reads CAISDIGAGMGQPQHF. CDR3 DNA: TGTGCCATCAGTGATATAGGGGCAGGGATGGGTCAGCCCCAGCATTTT. The chain combines TRBV10-3 with TRBJ1-5; a weak D match, TRBD1 (5 bases). In germline, CDR1 is ENHRY, CDR2 SYGVKD. V was clipped by 3 bases and J by 6 bases, with 18 bases between them. CDR3 length: 16 residues.